The 12 T cell receptor beta chains below all came from one sample that was sequenced in a study of lymphopenia after photon versus proton radiotherapy. Repertoires were generated with immunoSEQ multiplex PCR, while TCRdb's copy carries only in-frame clones and drops some. This table holds tens of thousands of clones, roughly 91% found once. This specimen was peripheral blood, taken from a patient treated with proton-based radiotherapy. The source is a woman aged 70-85 years with pancreatic cancer. Some clones in this sample may be carry-over from other donors' samples.

The chain recombines TRBV19 with TRBJ1-2, with D maybe TRBD1 (6 bases). The germline CDR1 and CDR2 sequences are LNHDA and SQIVND (reference sequence). V was trimmed by 6 bases and J by 6 bases, leaving 17 bases between them. The CDR3 consists of 14 residues. The CDR3 loop is CASRVQGRPDGYTF. The CDR3 nucleotides read TGTGCCAGTAGGGTACAGGGAAGGCCCGATGGCTACACCTTC.

The chain is built from TRBV12-2 and TRBJ2-7; the table's D call TRBD2 went unverified against the DNA. TRBV12-2 is given as a pseudogene. The CDR3 covers 17 residues. DNA of the CDR3: TGTGCAAGTCGTTCCCTCCCGGGCCGCGGGACTAGCGACGAGCAGTACTTC. Residues: CASRSLPGRGTSDEQYF.

This sequence joins TRBV19 and TRBJ2-3; 9 positions agree with TRBD2. Germline V gives CDR1 LNHDA, CDR2 SQIVND (reference sequence). This CDR3 spans 17 amino acids. V shed 5 bases, J shed 0 bases, and the junction held 9 bases outside the gene matches. In DNA form, the CDR3 reads TGTGCCAGTAGTCGACTCCTCACTAGCGGGAGCACAGATACGCAGTATTTT. Amino acids: CASSRLLTSGSTDTQYF.

The J gene is TRBJ2-7, the V gene TRBV11-2; 11 bases line up with TRBD1. The germline CDR1 and CDR2 sequences are SGHAT and FQNNGV. V was clipped by 1 base and J by 3 bases; unmatched bases: 2. There are 15 residues in the CDR3. The CDR3 here is CASSLGGTGGYEQYF. As DNA, the CDR3 is TGTGCCAGCAGCTTAGGAGGGACAGGGGGCTACGAGCAGTACTTC.

The chain recombines TRBV7-2 with TRBJ2-7; either TRBD1 or TRBD2 may supply D (5 bases each). CDR1 SGHTA and CDR2 FQGNSA come from the germline V gene. This CDR3 region has 14 residues. Trimming cost V 3 bases and J 4 bases, with 13 bases left between them. The CDR3 sequence: CASSFRDPAYEQYF. In DNA form, the CDR3 reads TGTGCCAGCAGCTTCCGGGACCCCGCTTACGAGCAGTACTTC.

This clone was observed once. The chain employs TRBV28 and TRBJ1-5; weak D call: TRBD1 (6 bases). The germline V and J ends were trimmed by 3 bases and 11 bases, with 20 bases remaining between them. Germline loops: CDR1 MDHEN, CDR2 SYDVKM. This CDR3 has 15 amino acids. The CDR3 protein is CASSFPGDTAAAQHF. In DNA form, the CDR3 reads TGTGCCAGCAGTTTCCCCGGGGACACCGCTGCTGCCCAGCATTTT.

The chain joins TRBV7-6 to TRBJ1-5; no definite D call. CDR1 and CDR2 from the germline V gene are SGHVS and FNYEAQ. This CDR3 contains 14 residues. The germline V and J ends were trimmed by 1 base and 5 bases, with 9 bases remaining between them. The CDR3 bases are TGTGCCAGCAGCTTAGAGGCTGCCGATCAGCCCCAGCATTTT. Amino acid sequence: CASSLEAADQPQHF.

The V call is TRBV5-1, the J call TRBJ2-7; 10 nucleotides agree with TRBD2. After removal of 0 bases from V and 5 bases from J, the junction contained 2 bases not matched to a gene. CDR1 and CDR2 (germline): SGHRS, YFSETQ. The length of the CDR3 is 14 residues. The CDR3 sequence: CASSLVAGGNEQYF. CDR3 coding DNA: TGCGCCAGCAGCTTGGTAGCGGGAGGAAACGAGCAGTACTTC. Drawing the rest from reference TRBV5-1 and TRBJ2-7, the complete variable domain is KAGVTQTPRYLIKTRGQQVTLSCSPISGHRSVSWYQQTPGQGLQFLFEYFSETQRNKGNFPGRFSGRQFSNSRSEMNVSTLELGDSALYLCASSLVAGGNEQYFGPGTRLTVT.

CDR3 coding DNA: TGCGCCAGCAGCTTCCTGACAGCCTCTGGGGCCAACGTCCTGACTTTC. Encoded protein: CASSFLTASGANVLTF. The chain couples TRBV5-1 to TRBJ2-6; possibly TRBD1 for D (5 bases). Germline CDR1 SGHRS, CDR2 YFSETQ. The CDR3 is 16 amino acids. V lost 2 bases, J lost 0 bases, and 9 bases lay in between.

V usage is TRBV28 and J usage is TRBJ2-2, with TRBD2 identical over 8 bases. CDR3 size: 15 residues. J gave up 5 bases and V 5 bases, and 7 bases lay outside the gene matches. Germline V CDR1 and CDR2: MDHEN, SYDVKM. The CDR3 DNA is TGTGCCAGCAGTCCGGGGACTAGGGGGACCGGGGAGCTGTTTTTT. Translating it yields CASSPGTRGTGELFF.

The genes are TRBV9 and TRBJ2-7; possibly TRBD2 for D (6 bases). This CDR3 is 18 amino acids long. Trimming took 0 bases from V and 2 from J, leaving 21 bases between them. The V gene's germline CDR1 is SGDLS and CDR2 YYNGEE. In DNA form, the CDR3 reads TGTGCCAGCAGCGTAGGGGCGGGACGGGAGAGGTCTACCTACGAGCAGTACTTC. As protein: CASSVGAGRERSTYEQYF. Full variable domain (outside the CDR3, taken from reference TRBV9 and TRBJ2-7): DSGVTQTPKHLITATGQRVTLRCSPRSGDLSVYWYQQSLDQGLQFLIQYYNGEERAKGNILERFSAQQFPDLHSELNLSSLELGDSALYFCASSVGAGRERSTYEQYFGPGTRLTVT.

The chain combines TRBV18 with TRBJ2-7; 9 bases map to TRBD2. CDR3 size: 15 residues. Germline V lookup: CDR1 KGHSH, CDR2 LQKENI. Unmatched junction bases numbered 6, after V lost 2 bases and J lost 4 bases. DNA of the CDR3: TGTGCCAGCTCACCATTAAGTAGCGGGAGTTACGAGCAGTACTTC. This encodes CASSPLSSGSYEQYF. The full variable domain, with the rest looked up from reference TRBV18 and TRBJ2-7, is NAGVMQNPRHLVRRRGQEARLRCSPMKGHSHVYWYRQLPEEGLKFMVYLQKENIIDESGMPKERFSAEFPKEGPSILRIQQVVRGDSAAYFCASSPLSSGSYEQYFGPGTRLTVT.